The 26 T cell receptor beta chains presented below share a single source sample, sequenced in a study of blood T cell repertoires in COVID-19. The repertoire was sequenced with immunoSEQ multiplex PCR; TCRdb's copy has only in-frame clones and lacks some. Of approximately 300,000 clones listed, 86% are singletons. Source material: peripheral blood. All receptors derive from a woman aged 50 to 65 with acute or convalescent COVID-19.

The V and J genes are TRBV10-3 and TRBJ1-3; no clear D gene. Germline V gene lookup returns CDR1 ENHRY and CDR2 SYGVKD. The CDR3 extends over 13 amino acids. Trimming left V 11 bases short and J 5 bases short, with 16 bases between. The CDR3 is CAATTIGRNTIYF. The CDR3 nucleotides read TGTGCCGCAACAACGATTGGGCGAAACACCATATATTTT.

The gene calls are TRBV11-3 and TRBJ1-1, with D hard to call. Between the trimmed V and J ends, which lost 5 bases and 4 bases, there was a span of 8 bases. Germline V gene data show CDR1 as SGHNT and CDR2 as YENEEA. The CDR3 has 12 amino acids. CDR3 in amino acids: CASSPGATEAFF. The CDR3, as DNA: TGTGCCAGCAGCCCCGGTGCCACTGAAGCTTTCTTT.

In nucleotides, the CDR3 is TGTGCCAGCAACACGTTTCTGAACACTGAAGCTTTCTTT. Encoded protein: CASNTFLNTEAFF. The rearrangement links TRBV28 to TRBJ1-1; unclear D gene. Germline V gives CDR1 MDHEN, CDR2 SYDVKM. The CDR3 is 13 residues long. V gave up 7 bases and J gave up 0 bases, with 9 bases separating them.

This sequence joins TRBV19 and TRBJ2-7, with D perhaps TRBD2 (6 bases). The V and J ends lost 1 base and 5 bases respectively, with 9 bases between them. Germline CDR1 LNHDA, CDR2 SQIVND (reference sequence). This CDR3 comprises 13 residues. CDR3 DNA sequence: TGTGCCAGTAGTATAGGGCAGCGGGACGAGCAGTACTTC. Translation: CASSIGQRDEQYF.

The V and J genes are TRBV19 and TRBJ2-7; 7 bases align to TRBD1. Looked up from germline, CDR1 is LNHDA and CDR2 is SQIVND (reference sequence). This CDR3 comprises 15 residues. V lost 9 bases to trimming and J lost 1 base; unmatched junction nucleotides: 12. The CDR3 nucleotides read TGTGCCAGCCAAAACAGGGGCGGCGGTTCCTACGAGCAGTACTTC. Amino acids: CASQNRGGGSYEQYF.

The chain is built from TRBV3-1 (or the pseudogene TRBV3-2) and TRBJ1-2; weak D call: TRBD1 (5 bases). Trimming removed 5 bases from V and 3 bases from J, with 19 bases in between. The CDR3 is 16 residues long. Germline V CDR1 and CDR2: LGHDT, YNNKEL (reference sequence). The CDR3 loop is CASSASSSRVDYGYTF. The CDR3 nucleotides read TGTGCCAGCAGCGCCAGCTCGTCCAGGGTAGACTATGGCTACACCTTC.

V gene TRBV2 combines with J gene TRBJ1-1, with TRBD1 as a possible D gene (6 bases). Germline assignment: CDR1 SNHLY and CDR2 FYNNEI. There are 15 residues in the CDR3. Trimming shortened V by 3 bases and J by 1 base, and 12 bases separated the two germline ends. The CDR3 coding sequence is TGTGCCAGCAGTGATCACGGGACAACGAACACTGAAGCTTTCTTT. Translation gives CASSDHGTTNTEAFF. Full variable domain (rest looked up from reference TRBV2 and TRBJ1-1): EPEVTQTPSHQVTQMGQEVILRCVPISNHLYFYWYRQILGQKVEFLVSFYNNEISEKSEIFDDQFSVERPDGSNFTLKIRSTKLEDSAMYFCASSDHGTTNTEAFFGQGTRLTVV.

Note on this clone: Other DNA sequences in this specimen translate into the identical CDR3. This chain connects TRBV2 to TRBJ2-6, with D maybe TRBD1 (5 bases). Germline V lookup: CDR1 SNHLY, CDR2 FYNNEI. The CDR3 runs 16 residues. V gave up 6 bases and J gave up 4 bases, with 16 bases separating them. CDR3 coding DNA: TGTGCCAGCAGAGCCGACAGTCCCACCGGGGCCAACGTCCTGACTTTC. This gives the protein CASRADSPTGANVLTF.

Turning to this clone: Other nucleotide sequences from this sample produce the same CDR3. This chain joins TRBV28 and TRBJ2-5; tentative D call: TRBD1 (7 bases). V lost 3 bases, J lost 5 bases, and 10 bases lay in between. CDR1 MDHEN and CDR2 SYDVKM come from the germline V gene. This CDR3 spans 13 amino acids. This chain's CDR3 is CASSFRGRETQYF. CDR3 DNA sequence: TGTGCCAGCAGTTTCAGGGGGAGGGAGACCCAGTACTTC.

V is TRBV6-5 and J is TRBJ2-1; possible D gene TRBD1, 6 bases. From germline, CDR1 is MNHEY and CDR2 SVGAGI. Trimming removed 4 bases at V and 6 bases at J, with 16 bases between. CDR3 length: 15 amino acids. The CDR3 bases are TGTGCCAGCAGTTCCGACAGGATTGTCATCAATGAGCAGTTCTTC. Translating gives CASSSDRIVINEQFF.

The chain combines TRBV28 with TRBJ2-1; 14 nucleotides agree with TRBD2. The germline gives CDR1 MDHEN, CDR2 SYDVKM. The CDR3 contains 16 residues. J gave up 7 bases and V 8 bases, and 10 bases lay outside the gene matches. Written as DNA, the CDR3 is TGTGCCAGCGTACCAGCCGGGACTAGCGGGAGTAATGAGCAGTTCTTC. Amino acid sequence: CASVPAGTSGSNEQFF.

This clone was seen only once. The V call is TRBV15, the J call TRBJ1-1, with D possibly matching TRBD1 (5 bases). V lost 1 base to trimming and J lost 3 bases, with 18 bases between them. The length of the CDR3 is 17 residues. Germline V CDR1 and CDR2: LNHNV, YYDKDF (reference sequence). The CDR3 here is CATSRVQGRMTDTEAFF. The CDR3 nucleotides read TGTGCCACCAGCAGAGTCCAGGGTAGGATGACTGACACTGAAGCTTTCTTT.

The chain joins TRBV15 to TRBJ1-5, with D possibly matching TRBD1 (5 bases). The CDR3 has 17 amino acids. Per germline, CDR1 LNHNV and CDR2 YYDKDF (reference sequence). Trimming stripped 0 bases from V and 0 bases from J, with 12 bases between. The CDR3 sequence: CATSREEGYYSNQPQHF. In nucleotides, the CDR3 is TGTGCCACCAGCAGAGAGGAGGGGTATTATAGCAATCAGCCCCAGCATTTT.

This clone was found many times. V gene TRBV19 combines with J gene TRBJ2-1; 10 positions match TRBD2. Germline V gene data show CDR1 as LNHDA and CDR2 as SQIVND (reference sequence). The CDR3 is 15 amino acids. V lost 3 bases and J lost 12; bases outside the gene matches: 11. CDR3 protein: CASSIGRLAGGGQFF. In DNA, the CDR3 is TGTGCCAGTAGTATTGGGCGCTTAGCGGGAGGTGGGCAGTTCTTC.

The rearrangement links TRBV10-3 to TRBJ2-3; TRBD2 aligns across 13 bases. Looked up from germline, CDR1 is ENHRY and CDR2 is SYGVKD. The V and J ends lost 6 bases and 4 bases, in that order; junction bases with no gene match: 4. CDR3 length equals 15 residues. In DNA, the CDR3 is TGTGCCATCAGAGAAGGACTAGCGGGAGCAGATACGCAGTATTTT. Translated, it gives CAIREGLAGADTQYF.

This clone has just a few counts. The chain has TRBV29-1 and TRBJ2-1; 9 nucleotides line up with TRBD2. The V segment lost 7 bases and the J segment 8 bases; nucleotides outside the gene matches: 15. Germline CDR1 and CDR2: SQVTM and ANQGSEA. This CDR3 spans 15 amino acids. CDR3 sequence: CSARPRAGGSDEQFF. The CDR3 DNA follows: TGCAGCGCCCGCCCAAGAGCGGGAGGTAGTGATGAGCAGTTCTTC.

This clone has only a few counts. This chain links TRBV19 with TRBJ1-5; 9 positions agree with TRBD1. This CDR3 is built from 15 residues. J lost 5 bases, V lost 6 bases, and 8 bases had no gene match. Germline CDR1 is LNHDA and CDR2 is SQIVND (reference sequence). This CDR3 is CASRDRGFFDQPQHF. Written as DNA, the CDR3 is TGTGCCAGTAGGGACAGGGGATTTTTCGATCAGCCCCAGCATTTT.

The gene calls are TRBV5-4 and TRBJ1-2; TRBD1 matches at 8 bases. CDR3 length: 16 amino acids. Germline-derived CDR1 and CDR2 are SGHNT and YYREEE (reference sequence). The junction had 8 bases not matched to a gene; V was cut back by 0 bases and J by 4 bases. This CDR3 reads CASSLAGGQEGYGYTF. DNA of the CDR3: TGTGCCAGCAGCTTGGCGGGGGGACAGGAGGGCTATGGCTACACCTTC. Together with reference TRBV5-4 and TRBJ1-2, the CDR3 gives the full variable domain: ETGVTQSPTHLIKTRGQQVTLRCSSQSGHNTVSWYQQALGQGPQFIFQYYREEENGRGNFPPRFSGLQFPNYSSELNVNALELDDSALYLCASSLAGGQEGYGYTFGSGTRLTVV.

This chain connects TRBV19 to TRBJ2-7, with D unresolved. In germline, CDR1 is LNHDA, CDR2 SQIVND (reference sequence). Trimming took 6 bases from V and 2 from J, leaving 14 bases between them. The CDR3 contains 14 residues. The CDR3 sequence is CASSDITETYEQYF. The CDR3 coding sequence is TGTGCCAGTAGCGACATAACAGAAACCTACGAGCAGTACTTC. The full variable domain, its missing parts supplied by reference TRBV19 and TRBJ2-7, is DGGITQSPKYLFRKEGQNVTLSCEQNLNHDAMYWYRQDPGQGLRLIYYSQIVNDFQKGDIAEGYSVSREKKESFPLTVTSAQKNPTAFYLCASSDITETYEQYFGPGTRLTVT.

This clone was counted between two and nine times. The CDR3 region is CASSDSFSNQPQHF. DNA for the CDR3: TGTGCCAGTAGTGACTCTTTTAGCAATCAGCCCCAGCATTTT. This chain joins TRBV19 and TRBJ1-5, with D unclear. Germline CDR1 reads LNHDA; CDR2 reads SQIVND (reference sequence). The CDR3 is 14 residues long. The V end was cut by 5 bases, the J end by 0 bases, with 8 bases between.

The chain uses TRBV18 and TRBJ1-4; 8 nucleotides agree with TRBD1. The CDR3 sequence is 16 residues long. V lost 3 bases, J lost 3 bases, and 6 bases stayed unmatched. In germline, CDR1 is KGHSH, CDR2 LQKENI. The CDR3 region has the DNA TGTGCCAGCTCACCGCAGGGGGCCCGGGCTAATGAAAAACTGTTTTTT. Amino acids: CASSPQGARANEKLFF.

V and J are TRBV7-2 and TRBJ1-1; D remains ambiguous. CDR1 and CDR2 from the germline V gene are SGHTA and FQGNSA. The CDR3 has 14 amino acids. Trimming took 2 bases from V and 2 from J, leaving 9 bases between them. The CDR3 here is CASSLPTVNTEAFF. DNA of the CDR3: TGTGCCAGCAGCTTACCCACAGTCAACACTGAAGCTTTCTTT.

In nucleotides, the CDR3 is TGTGCCACCAGCAGAGATCCTCAGGGGGTGTCTGAAGCTTTCTTT. Its translation is CATSRDPQGVSEAFF. The chain links TRBV15 to TRBJ1-1; 7 bases fit TRBD1. V dropped 0 bases and J dropped 6; count of bases not matched to a gene: 7. There are 15 residues in the CDR3. CDR1 and CDR2 (germline): LNHNV, YYDKDF (reference sequence).

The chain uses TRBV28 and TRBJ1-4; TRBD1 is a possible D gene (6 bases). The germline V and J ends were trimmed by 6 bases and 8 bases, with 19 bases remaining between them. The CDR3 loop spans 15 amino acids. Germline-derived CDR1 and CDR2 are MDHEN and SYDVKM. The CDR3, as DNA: TGTGCCAGCAGCCTACTCCTAGGGGGTCGAGAAAAACTGTTTTTT. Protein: CASSLLLGGREKLFF.

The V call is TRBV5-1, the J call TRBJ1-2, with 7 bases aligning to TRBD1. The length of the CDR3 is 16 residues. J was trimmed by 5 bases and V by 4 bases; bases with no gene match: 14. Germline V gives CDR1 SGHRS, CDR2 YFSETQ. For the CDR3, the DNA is TGCGCCAGCAGCCCAGGAGGACAGGCCGGTTCTTATGGCTACACCTTC. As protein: CASSPGGQAGSYGYTF.

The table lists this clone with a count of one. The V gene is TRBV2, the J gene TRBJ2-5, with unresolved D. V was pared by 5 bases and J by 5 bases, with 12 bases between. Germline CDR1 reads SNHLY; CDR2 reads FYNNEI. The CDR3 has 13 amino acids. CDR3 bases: TGTGCCAGCAGTCTAATTCCCCTCGAGACCCAGTACTTC. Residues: CASSLIPLETQYF. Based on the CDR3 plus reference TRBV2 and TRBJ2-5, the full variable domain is EPEVTQTPSHQVTQMGQEVILRCVPISNHLYFYWYRQILGQKVEFLVSFYNNEISEKSEIFDDQFSVERPDGSNFTLKIRSTKLEDSAMYFCASSLIPLETQYFGPGTRLLVL.